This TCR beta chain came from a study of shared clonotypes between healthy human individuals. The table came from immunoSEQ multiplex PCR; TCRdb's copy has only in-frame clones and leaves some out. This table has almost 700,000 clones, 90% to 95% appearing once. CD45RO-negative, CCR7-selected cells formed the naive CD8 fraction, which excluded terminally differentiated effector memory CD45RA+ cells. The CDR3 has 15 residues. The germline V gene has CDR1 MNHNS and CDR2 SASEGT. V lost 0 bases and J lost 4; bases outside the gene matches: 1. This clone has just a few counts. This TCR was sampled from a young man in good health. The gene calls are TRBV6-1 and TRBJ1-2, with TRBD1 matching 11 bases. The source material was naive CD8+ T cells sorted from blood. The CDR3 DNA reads TGTGCCAGCAGTGAAGCAGGGACAGGGGGCTATGGCTACACCTTC. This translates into CASSEAGTGGYGYTF.